This T cell receptor beta chain was profiled in a study of CD8 T cells in ankylosing spondylitis. This clonotype was observed many times. Its antigen is unidentified. Study outcomes and limitations: Significant enrichment of disease-linked clones was reported in matched ankylosing spondylitis synovial fluid.

One entry per CDR3 protein results from TCRdb running MiXCR on the 5' RACE reads. In the table there are some 54,000 distinct CDR3 sequences, 6.5% to 9% of which are singletons. The origin of this receptor is a female donor with ankylosing spondylitis or in good health (not recorded which). Source material: blood, either unsorted or a sorted T cell fraction (not recorded which).

The CDR3 DNA reads TGTGCCAGCAGCTTAACATACGATCAGCCCCAGCATTTT. This sequence encodes CASSLTYDQPQHF. The rearrangement uses TRBV7-2 and TRBJ1-5; D is unresolved. The germline V and J ends were trimmed by 2 bases and 5 bases, with 7 bases remaining between them. Germline V gene data show CDR1 as SGHTA and CDR2 as FQGNSA. CDR3 length equals 13 residues.